The 32 T cell receptor beta chains reported below all come from one sample, sequenced in a study of identical twins. MiXCR was run by TCRdb on the 5' RACE reads, yielding one entry per CDR3 protein. The table includes roughly 480,000 distinct CDR3 sequences, approximately 25% detected once. This sample was shared with a second study, whose subject was T cells expressing NK-cell markers.

Sequencing was performed on CD4+ T cells sorted from blood. The receptors stem from a woman aged 18 to 35 in good health.

The chain recombines TRBV11-2 with TRBJ2-5; TRBD2 matches at 9 bases. The germline V gene encodes CDR1 SGHAT and CDR2 FQNNGV. The CDR3 covers 19 residues. The junction had 19 bases not matched to a gene; V was cut back by 6 bases and J by 2 bases. The DNA for the CDR3 is TGTGCCAGCAGTCCCCGTTGGGGTAGCGGGGGTTATGGACAAGAGACCCAGTACTTC. Protein product: CASSPRWGSGGYGQETQYF.

The gene calls are TRBV5-1 and TRBJ2-1; 12 bases agree with TRBD2. The germline V gene encodes CDR1 SGHRS and CDR2 YFSETQ. V lost 2 bases, J lost 4 bases, and 4 bases stayed unmatched. This CDR3 spans 16 amino acids. The CDR3 DNA sequence: TGCGCCAGCAGCTTCCGACTAGCGGGGGATTACAATGAGCAGTTCTTC. This translates into CASSFRLAGDYNEQFF.

In its sample, this clonotype was seen a few times. This chain joins TRBV29-1 and TRBJ1-1; no clear D. Trimming shortened V by 2 bases and J by 0 bases, and 7 bases separated the two germline ends. This CDR3 region has 13 residues. The germline V gene has CDR1 SQVTM and CDR2 ANQGSEA. The CDR3 bases are TGCAGCGTTGAAAGCCACTTGAACACTGAAGCTTTCTTT. Residues: CSVESHLNTEAFF.

The chain carries TRBV7-2 and TRBJ2-7; perhaps TRBD2 as D (6 bases). This CDR3 region has 16 residues. Germline V CDR1 and CDR2: SGHTA, FQGNSA. The germline V and J ends were trimmed by 1 base and 2 bases, with 15 bases remaining between them. This CDR3 reads CASSLDAGTEAYEQYF. In DNA form, the CDR3 reads TGTGCCAGCAGCTTAGACGCCGGGACTGAGGCCTACGAGCAGTACTTC.

This clonotype has just a few counts. The chain links TRBV29-1 to TRBJ1-1; the D gene is possibly TRBD1 (6 bases). This CDR3 has 13 residues. Germline CDR1 SQVTM, CDR2 ANQGSEA. V lost 7 bases and J lost 7, with 19 bases in between. CDR3 DNA sequence: TGCAGCGCTTGCCCGGGACACGGGGATGAAGCTTTCTTT. Amino acid sequence: CSACPGHGDEAFF.

The gene calls are TRBV2 and TRBJ2-5; 7 positions match TRBD2. Germline trimming cut 3 bases from V and 6 bases from J; bases unmatched to any gene: 7. Germline V lookup: CDR1 SNHLY, CDR2 FYNNEI. This CDR3 is built from 14 residues. The CDR3 DNA follows: TGTGCCAGCAGTGAGGCGGGAGCGGTTAAGACCCAGTACTTC. Translated, it gives CASSEAGAVKTQYF.

The V and J genes are TRBV6-2 or TRBV6-3 and TRBJ2-3; D may be TRBD1 (6 bases). CDR1 is MNHEY, CDR2 SVGEGT, per germline. The CDR3 has 16 residues. The V end was cut by 0 bases, the J end by 0 bases, with 10 bases between. The DNA of the CDR3 is TGTGCCAGCAGTTACTCGAAGCAGGGGAGCACAGATACGCAGTATTTT. It specifies CASSYSKQGSTDTQYF.

The chain recombines TRBV27 with TRBJ1-2, with D hard to call. The CDR3 consists of 13 residues. V dropped 7 bases and J dropped 4 bases, with 13 bases sitting between them. Germline V CDR1 and CDR2: MNHEY, SMNVEV (reference sequence). The CDR3 sequence is CASTDKTSYGYTF. Written as DNA, the CDR3 is TGTGCCAGCACTGACAAGACGTCCTATGGCTACACCTTC.

About this clonotype itself: A read error may account for a junction end that differs from germline. V is TRBV29-1 and J is TRBJ2-1; D ambiguous. This CDR3 has 11 residues. Germline CDR1 and CDR2: SQVTM and ANQGSEA. Here the CDR3 reads CRVVSYNEQFF. CDR3 bases: TGCAGAGTTGTGTCCTACAATGAGCAGTTCTTC.

The CDR3 sequence: CASSHVEDEQYF. The CDR3 DNA is TGTGCCAGCAGTCATGTAGAGGACGAGCAGTACTTC. V and J are TRBV3-1 and TRBJ2-7; no firm D call. The CDR3 has 12 residues. Germline CDR1 is LGHDT and CDR2 is YNNKEL (reference sequence). V was pared by 6 bases and J by 5 bases, with 11 bases between.

This clonotype was seen a handful of times. The chain employs TRBV20-1 and TRBJ2-7, with D hard to call. The CDR3 is made up of 16 amino acids. V gave up 0 bases and J gave up 0 bases, with 15 bases separating them. Germline V CDR1 and CDR2: DFQATT, SNEGSKA (reference sequence). CDR3 sequence: CSARDRVRASSYEQYF. The DNA for the CDR3 is TGCAGTGCTAGAGATCGGGTCCGGGCTAGCTCCTACGAGCAGTACTTC.

This clonotype was detected a few times. The CDR3 reads CAASGNYNEQFF. DNA for the CDR3: TGTGCCGCAAGCGGGAATTACAATGAGCAGTTCTTC. The gene calls are TRBV6-5 and TRBJ2-1; 7 bases agree with TRBD2. V was clipped by 11 bases and J by 4 bases; unmatched bases: 5. The CDR3 length is 12 residues. Germline loops: CDR1 MNHEY, CDR2 SVGAGI.

This clonotype has a handful of counts. CDR3 region: CSASGLAGGNKLRHEQFF. DNA of the CDR3: TGCAGTGCGAGTGGACTAGCGGGGGGGAATAAGCTTCGGCATGAGCAGTTCTTC. The chain links TRBV20-1 to TRBJ2-1, with 15 bases that match TRBD2. The V gene's germline CDR1 is DFQATT and CDR2 SNEGSKA (reference sequence). The CDR3 is 18 residues long. Unmatched junction bases numbered 17, after V lost 6 bases and J lost 8 bases.

The chain joins TRBV12-3 or TRBV12-4 to TRBJ2-1; the match to TRBD2 covers 12 bases. This CDR3 region has 14 residues. V shed 6 bases and J 7 bases; nucleotides not matched to a gene: 4. The CDR3, as DNA: TGTGCCAGCAGGCTAGCGGGAGGGCCTAATGAGCAGTTCTTC. It translates to CASRLAGGPNEQFF.

This clonotype has a handful of counts. The V gene is TRBV11-2, the J gene TRBJ2-5; D gene ambiguous. The CDR3 runs to 13 residues. V was shortened by 3 bases and J by 7 bases, with 12 bases between the two germline ends. Germline CDR1 and CDR2: SGHAT and FQNNGV. CDR3 nucleotide sequence: TGTGCCAGCAGCTTTCAAGGAGTCCCGACCCAGTACTTC. It translates to CASSFQGVPTQYF.

The chain carries TRBV15 and TRBJ2-1; no clear D. Trimming took 1 base from V and 6 from J, leaving 16 bases between them. The germline V gene encodes CDR1 LNHNV and CDR2 YYDKDF (reference sequence). This CDR3 is 16 amino acids long. The CDR3 reads CATSRASGLKGNEQFF. For the CDR3, the DNA is TGTGCCACCAGCAGAGCGTCTGGCCTAAAAGGCAATGAGCAGTTCTTC.

V and J are TRBV2 and TRBJ2-6; D is uncertain. CDR3 length equals 14 residues. The V and J ends lost 11 bases and 0 bases respectively, with 11 bases between them. CDR1 and CDR2 (germline): SNHLY, FYNNEI. The CDR3 DNA reads as TGTGCCGGATGTCCCCGCTCTGGGGCCAACGTCCTGACTTTC. Amino acids: CAGCPRSGANVLTF.

Concerning this clonotype: Germline and junction disagree at one end, which may indicate a read error. The chain links TRBV12-3 or TRBV12-4 to TRBJ1-1, with D uncertain. The CDR3 totals 11 residues. Here the CDR3 DNA reads TGTACCAGCCGCCGGTATCCTGAAGCTTTCTTT. This translates into CTSRRYPEAFF.

This chain connects TRBV4-3 to TRBJ2-2, with 7 bases matching TRBD1. The J segment lost 5 bases and the V segment lost 4 bases, leaving 4 bases of the junction unmatched. In germline, CDR1 is LGHNA, CDR2 YSLEER. The CDR3 loop spans 14 amino acids. The CDR3 nucleotides are TGCGCCAGCAGCCTGAAGACAGGGACCGGGGAGCTGTTTTTT. Protein product: CASSLKTGTGELFF.

The sample holds a few counts of this clonotype. The chain is built from TRBV3-1 and TRBJ2-7; D remains unclear. CDR1 is LGHDT, CDR2 YNNKEL, per germline (reference sequence). The CDR3 covers 14 residues. The V end was cut by 4 bases, the J end by 0 bases, with 10 bases between. The CDR3 bases are TGTGCCAGCAGCCGTGCGGCGTCCTCCTACGAGCAGTACTTC. Protein sequence: CASSRAASSYEQYF.

The V gene is TRBV12-3 or TRBV12-4, the J gene TRBJ2-7; 11 nucleotides agree with TRBD2. The CDR3 is made up of 15 amino acids. J lost 3 bases, V lost 6 bases, and 7 bases had no gene match. The CDR3: CASRAGTSGIYEQYF. CDR3 nucleotide sequence: TGTGCCAGCAGAGCCGGGACTAGCGGAATCTACGAGCAGTACTTC.

CDR3 in amino acids: CASSQVGGGANTQYF. CDR3 coding DNA: TGTGCCAGCAGCCAAGTCGGAGGGGGGGCGAATACGCAGTATTTT. The J gene is TRBJ2-3, the V gene TRBV3-1; D is possibly TRBD2 (7 bases). CDR1 LGHDT and CDR2 YNNKEL come from the germline V gene (reference sequence). Trimming removed 1 base from V and 7 bases from J, with 15 bases in between. The length of the CDR3 is 15 residues.

The chain recombines TRBV10-3 with TRBJ1-1, with D tentatively TRBD1 (6 bases). The V gene lost 6 bases and the J gene lost 1 base, with 12 bases spanning the gap. This CDR3 is 14 amino acids long. From germline, CDR1 is ENHRY and CDR2 SYGVKD. In DNA, the CDR3 is TGTGCCATCAGAGGGACACAAAGGAACACTGAAGCTTTCTTT. Amino acids: CAIRGTQRNTEAFF.

For this clonotype: A read error may explain this, as a much larger clone is one base away. The chain uses TRBV6-2 or TRBV6-3 and TRBJ2-7; 9 nucleotides line up with TRBD1. Germline lookup yields CDR1 MNHEY and CDR2 SVGEGT. The ends lost 6 bases at V and 1 base at J; junction bases unmatched: 4. The CDR3 extends over 14 amino acids. CDR3 in amino acids: CASRPGTGSYEQYF. In DNA form, the CDR3 reads TGTGCCAGCAGACCCGGGACAGGGTCCTACGAGCAGTACTTC.

This clonotype was picked up a small number of times. In DNA, the CDR3 is TGCAGTGCTACGGGGGTGAACACCGGGGAGCTGTTTTTT. As protein: CSATGVNTGELFF. This rearrangement joins TRBV20-1 to TRBJ2-2, with D maybe TRBD2 (6 bases). The CDR3 runs to 13 residues. The V gene's germline CDR1 is DFQATT and CDR2 SNEGSKA (reference sequence). V was cut by 4 bases and J by 1 base, with 7 bases left in between.

The chain uses TRBV20-1 and TRBJ2-7; no firm D call. Trimming removed 0 bases at V and 3 bases at J, with 6 bases between. CDR3 size: 12 residues. Germline values: CDR1 DFQATT, CDR2 SNEGSKA (reference sequence). CDR3 coding DNA: TGCAGTGCTAGAGACAGTAACTACGAGCAGTACTTC. It yields the protein CSARDSNYEQYF.

The chain couples TRBV10-3 to TRBJ1-2; maybe TRBD1 (5 bases). Between the trimmed V and J ends, which lost 8 bases and 8 bases, there was a span of 15 bases. The length of the CDR3 is 12 residues. Germline V CDR1 and CDR2: ENHRY, SYGVKD. The CDR3 DNA is TGTGCCATCTCGACAGTCGGGGGGGGCTACACCTTC. Translation gives CAISTVGGGYTF.

The gene calls are TRBV4-2 and TRBJ1-1, with D unresolved. Trimming took off 4 bases at V and 1 base at J, with 19 bases between the two ends. Germline-derived CDR1 and CDR2 are LGHNA and YNFKEQ. This CDR3 comprises 17 residues. The CDR3 loop reads CASSPVIRPRGNTEAFF. CDR3 bases: TGTGCCAGCAGCCCTGTAATTAGGCCTAGAGGGAACACTGAAGCTTTCTTT.

In its sample, this clonotype was seen a few times. The gene calls are TRBV2 and TRBJ2-1; TRBD2 aligns across 7 bases. The CDR3 contains 16 residues. In germline, CDR1 is SNHLY, CDR2 FYNNEI. V shed 6 bases, J shed 2 bases, and the junction held 10 bases outside the gene matches. In nucleotides, the CDR3 is TGTGCCAGCAGCCAAGGGCGGGGGACCCCCTACAATGAGCAGTTCTTC. Translation: CASSQGRGTPYNEQFF.

The genes are TRBV20-1 and TRBJ2-1, with TRBD2 matching over 10 bases. Germline V gene lookup returns CDR1 DFQATT and CDR2 SNEGSKA (reference sequence). The CDR3 has 16 residues. V trimming: 0 bases; J trimming: 3 bases; junction bases outside the gene matches: 5. The CDR3 nucleotides are TGCAGTGCTAGAGAGCCCCTAGCGGGAGTCTACAATGAGCAGTTCTTC. It encodes CSAREPLAGVYNEQFF.

This clonotype was detected many times. The chain is built from TRBV7-9 and TRBJ1-1; D is ambiguous. Germline CDR1 SEHNR, CDR2 FQNEAQ (reference sequence). The CDR3 sequence is 13 residues long. The V and J ends lost 3 bases and 1 base respectively, with 6 bases between them. The CDR3 loop reads CASSLDQNTEAFF. The CDR3 coding sequence is TGTGCCAGCAGCTTGGATCAGAACACTGAAGCTTTCTTT.

The CDR3 DNA sequence: TGCAGTGCTAGTCACCCCACTAGCAGTCATGAGCAGTTCTTC. It encodes CSASHPTSSHEQFF. V and J are TRBV20-1 and TRBJ2-1, with D possibly matching TRBD2 (6 bases). Trimming removed 3 bases at V and 8 bases at J, with 17 bases between. Germline V gives CDR1 DFQATT, CDR2 SNEGSKA (reference sequence). There are 14 residues in the CDR3.